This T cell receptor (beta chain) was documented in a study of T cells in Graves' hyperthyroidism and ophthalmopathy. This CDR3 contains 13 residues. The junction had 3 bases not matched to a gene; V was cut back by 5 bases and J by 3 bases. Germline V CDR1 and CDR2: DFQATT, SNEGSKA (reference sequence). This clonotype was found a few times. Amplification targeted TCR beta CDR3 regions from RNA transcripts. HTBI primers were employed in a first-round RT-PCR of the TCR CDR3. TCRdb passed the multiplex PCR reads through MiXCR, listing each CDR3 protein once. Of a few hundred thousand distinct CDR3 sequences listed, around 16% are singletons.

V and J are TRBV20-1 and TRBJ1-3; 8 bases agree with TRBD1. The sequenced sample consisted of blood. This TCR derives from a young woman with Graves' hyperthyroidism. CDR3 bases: TGCAGTGCTGGACAGGGAGGTGGAAACACCATATATTTT. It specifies CSAGQGGGNTIYF.